The 29 T cell receptor beta chains reported below all come from one sample, sequenced in a study of cytomegalovirus exposure and HLA in healthy donors. PCR used 60 Vbeta primers and 13 Jbeta primers. Using immunoSEQ multiplex PCR, the repertoire was profiled, and TCRdb retains in-frame clones only, with some absent. The sample records roughly 170,000 clones, 75% to 90% being singletons. Material: PBMCs. The receptors here all came from a boy between 10 and 17 years old in good health and CMV-seronegative.

The rearrangement links TRBV6-1 to TRBJ2-3; D might be TRBD1 (5 bases). CDR3 size: 14 residues. V was shortened by 0 bases and J by 10 bases, with 14 bases between the two germline ends. The germline gives CDR1 MNHNS, CDR2 SASEGT. This chain's CDR3 is CASSEAKQADAQYF. The DNA of the CDR3 is TGTGCCAGCAGTGAAGCGAAACAGGCGGACGCGCAGTATTTT.

The V and J genes are TRBV11-3 and TRBJ1-1; 9 bases fit TRBD1. Germline trimming cut 5 bases from V and 1 base from J; bases unmatched to any gene: 8. The CDR3 consists of 16 residues. Germline lookup yields CDR1 SGHNT and CDR2 YENEEA. CDR3 protein: CASSERTGAWNTEAFF. The CDR3 nucleotides are TGTGCCAGCAGCGAGAGGACAGGGGCATGGAACACTGAAGCTTTCTTT.

The chain has TRBV2 and TRBJ1-1; D unclear. The CDR3 consists of 16 residues. The V end lost 3 bases, the J end lost 3 bases, and 17 bases lay between the germline ends. CDR1 and CDR2 (germline): SNHLY, FYNNEI. CDR3 in amino acids: CASSDQMRNGYTEAFF. The CDR3 DNA reads as TGTGCCAGCAGTGACCAGATGCGTAACGGGTACACTGAAGCTTTCTTT.

The CDR3 here is CASRVAPFDNSPLHF. The CDR3 DNA is TGTGCCAGCAGGGTGGCCCCTTTTGATAATTCACCCCTCCACTTT. This chain links TRBV9 with TRBJ1-6; D unresolved. The CDR3 totals 15 residues. Trimming took off 5 bases at V and 5 bases at J, with 14 bases between the two ends. CDR1 is SGDLS, CDR2 YYNGEE, per germline.

The rearrangement uses TRBV4-1 and TRBJ1-4; D might be TRBD1 (6 bases). Germline-derived CDR1 and CDR2 are MGHRA and YSYEKL. V was pared by 3 bases and J by 5 bases, with 13 bases between. The CDR3 has 15 residues. CDR3 region: CASSHPTGDNEKLFF. The CDR3 DNA follows: TGCGCCAGCAGCCATCCGACAGGCGACAATGAAAAACTGTTTTTT.

In this sample, this clone turned up once. This chain connects TRBV2 to TRBJ2-3; D uncertain. Germline V gives CDR1 SNHLY, CDR2 FYNNEI. V was clipped by 7 bases and J by 3 bases, with 17 bases between them. The CDR3 contains 15 residues. This CDR3 reads CASTYPRVRTDTQYF. CDR3 nucleotide sequence: TGTGCCAGCACCTACCCCCGGGTTCGGACAGATACGCAGTATTTT.

The genes are TRBV9 and TRBJ1-6; 7 bases agree with TRBD1. CDR1 SGDLS and CDR2 YYNGEE come from the germline V gene. CDR3 size: 14 residues. V trimming: 3 bases; J trimming: 10 bases; junction bases outside the gene matches: 7. The DNA of the CDR3 is TGTGCCAGCAGCGCAGGGGGTTCGGGATCACCCCTCCACTTT. Amino acid sequence: CASSAGGSGSPLHF.

V gene TRBV10-3 combines with J gene TRBJ2-7; maybe TRBD2 (6 bases). The germline V gene encodes CDR1 ENHRY and CDR2 SYGVKD. This CDR3 has 15 amino acids. V was cut by 4 bases and J by 3 bases, with 16 bases left in between. The CDR3 bases are TGTGCCATCAGTGCGAACCAGGGACTTAGCTACGAGCAGTACTTC. Its translation: CAISANQGLSYEQYF.

V is TRBV19 and J is TRBJ1-3; no clear D gene. The CDR3 runs 15 residues. Germline values: CDR1 LNHDA, CDR2 SQIVND (reference sequence). The germline V and J ends were trimmed by 3 bases and 0 bases, with 9 bases remaining between them. The CDR3 spells CASSMAGSSGNTIYF. In DNA, the CDR3 is TGTGCCAGTAGTATGGCGGGAAGCTCTGGAAACACCATATATTTT.

The chain recombines TRBV2 with TRBJ1-6; D may be TRBD1 (6 bases). CDR1 is SNHLY and CDR2 is FYNNEI in the germline V gene. The CDR3 has 15 residues. The V gene lost 5 bases and the J gene lost 10 bases, with 18 bases spanning the gap. CDR3 bases: TGTGCCAGCAGTCCGGACAGTGGGACGGTATCACCCCTCCACTTT. It is translated as CASSPDSGTVSPLHF.

The gene calls are TRBV11-2 and TRBJ1-5; possible D gene TRBD1, 5 bases. Germline loops: CDR1 SGHAT, CDR2 FQNNGV. V dropped 1 base and J dropped 11 bases, with 9 bases sitting between them. The CDR3 spans 12 residues. CDR3 sequence reads: CASSLVGGTQHF. CDR3 coding DNA: TGTGCCAGCAGCTTAGTGGGGGGGACCCAGCATTTT.

The V gene is TRBV9, the J gene TRBJ1-3; D gene uncertain. The CDR3 is made up of 14 amino acids. Germline V gene sequence: CDR1 SGDLS, CDR2 YYNGEE. V was shortened by 5 bases and J by 8 bases, with 17 bases between the two germline ends. The CDR3: CASSPNLEEDTIYF. The CDR3 DNA is TGTGCCAGCAGTCCTAATCTGGAGGAGGACACCATATATTTT.

The V call is TRBV19, the J call TRBJ2-1; D is ambiguous. The germline V gene has CDR1 LNHDA and CDR2 SQIVND (reference sequence). This CDR3 comprises 12 residues. V dropped 5 bases and J dropped 4 bases, with 6 bases sitting between them. The CDR3 reads CASSLRYNEQFF. The DNA of the CDR3 is TGTGCCAGTAGTCTGAGGTACAATGAGCAGTTCTTC.

The CDR3 nucleotides read TGTGCCAGCAGCTTAGCGGGAGCGTACGAGCAGTACTTC. It codes for CASSLAGAYEQYF. This rearrangement joins TRBV7-3 to TRBJ2-7; the match to TRBD2 covers 7 bases. CDR3 length: 13 amino acids. CDR1 and CDR2 (germline): SGHTA, FQGTGA. V trimming: 2 bases; J trimming: 4 bases; junction bases outside the gene matches: 2.

This clone has only a few counts. The chain employs TRBV7-3 and TRBJ2-3; 7 bases map to TRBD2. CDR1 SGHTA and CDR2 FQGTGA come from the germline V gene. The CDR3 runs to 13 residues. The trim removed 8 bases at V and 6 bases at J, leaving 8 bases unmatched. CDR3 nucleotides: TGTGCCAGCGCCAACCTCGGGGGGGATACGCAGTATTTT. Translated: CASANLGGDTQYF.

This clone appeared a single time. This chain links TRBV30 with TRBJ2-5, with D tentatively TRBD2 (6 bases). Germline V lookup: CDR1 GTSNPN, CDR2 SVGIG (reference sequence). The V and J ends lost 7 bases and 3 bases respectively, with 18 bases between them. There are 14 residues in the CDR3. In nucleotides, the CDR3 is TGTGCCTCGGACGGGAGATCCTTAAAAGAGACCCAGTACTTC. This sequence encodes CASDGRSLKETQYF.

The CDR3 region is CASSPLSRSDYGYTF. DNA for the CDR3: TGTGCCAGCTCACCACTATCTCGGTCGGACTATGGCTACACCTTC. This rearrangement joins TRBV18 to TRBJ1-2; D is uncertain. The CDR3 has 15 amino acids. Trimming removed 1 base from V and 3 bases from J, with 12 bases in between. Germline loops: CDR1 KGHSH, CDR2 LQKENI. The whole variable domain, remainder taken from reference TRBV18 and TRBJ1-2, is NAGVMQNPRHLVRRRGQEARLRCSPMKGHSHVYWYRQLPEEGLKFMVYLQKENIIDESGMPKERFSAEFPKEGPSILRIQQVVRGDSAAYFCASSPLSRSDYGYTFGSGTRLTVV.

The chain is built from TRBV6-5 and TRBJ1-6; weak D call: TRBD1 (6 bases). Germline V gene sequence: CDR1 MNHEY, CDR2 SVGAGI. With 0 bases removed from V and 6 bases from J, the gap between germline ends came to 6 bases. This CDR3 region has 14 residues. The CDR3 nucleotides are TGTGCCAGCAGTTACTCAGGGGGTAATTCACCCCTCCACTTT. It encodes CASSYSGGNSPLHF.

The V and J genes are TRBV5-6 and TRBJ2-1; the match to TRBD2 covers 7 bases. CDR1 SGHDT and CDR2 YYEEEE come from the germline V gene. This CDR3 is 15 amino acids long. Trimming cost V 0 bases and J 4 bases; bases outside gene matches: 4. In nucleotides, the CDR3 is TGTGCCAGCAGCTTGGGGGGGGGTCGGTACAATGAGCAGTTCTTC. Translation gives CASSLGGGRYNEQFF.

V and J are TRBV2 and TRBJ1-4, with a weak D call TRBD1 (6 bases). The V gene's germline CDR1 is SNHLY and CDR2 FYNNEI. The CDR3 spans 16 residues. V was clipped by 3 bases and J by 4 bases, with 15 bases between them. The CDR3: CASSEVRGGDNEKLFF. The CDR3 DNA reads as TGTGCCAGCAGTGAGGTCAGGGGCGGAGATAATGAAAAACTGTTTTTT. The full variable domain, in which reference TRBV2 and TRBJ1-4 provide the parts outside the CDR3, is EPEVTQTPSHQVTQMGQEVILRCVPISNHLYFYWYRQILGQKVEFLVSFYNNEISEKSEIFDDQFSVERPDGSNFTLKIRSTKLEDSAMYFCASSEVRGGDNEKLFFGSGTQLSVL.

In DNA form, the CDR3 reads TGTGCCAGCAGTTTATCCCCTGACAGGGGCTATTCCTACGAGCAGTACTTC. Its protein product is CASSLSPDRGYSYEQYF. The chain carries TRBV27 and TRBJ2-7; 8 bases align to TRBD1. After removal of 0 bases from V and 1 base from J, the junction contained 8 bases not matched to a gene. The germline CDR1 and CDR2 sequences are MNHEY and SMNVEV (reference sequence). This CDR3 comprises 17 residues.

This chain connects TRBV5-1 to TRBJ1-4, with D possibly TRBD1 on 6 matching bases. V lost 0 bases to trimming and J lost 3 bases, with 18 bases between them. The V gene's germline CDR1 is SGHRS and CDR2 YFSETQ. CDR3 length: 18 amino acids. CDR3 in amino acids: CASSLGHRTDPPNEKLFF. The CDR3, as DNA: TGCGCCAGCAGCTTGGGTCATAGGACAGATCCTCCTAATGAAAAACTGTTTTTT.

CDR3 sequence reads: CSVVKPRPGTGDTIYF. The CDR3 bases are TGCAGCGTCGTGAAACCTCGTCCCGGGACAGGGGACACCATATATTTT. The chain recombines TRBV29-1 with TRBJ1-3; 10 nucleotides match TRBD1. V dropped 6 bases and J dropped 8; count of bases not matched to a gene: 16. This CDR3 comprises 16 residues. From germline, CDR1 is SQVTM and CDR2 ANQGSEA.

This chain uses TRBV9 with TRBJ2-3; possible D gene TRBD2, 7 bases. The CDR3 extends over 16 amino acids. Germline V CDR1 and CDR2: SGDLS, YYNGEE. The V gene lost 0 bases and the J gene lost 6 bases, with 17 bases spanning the gap. The CDR3 loop is CASSVEDGGPWDTQYF. The CDR3 coding sequence is TGTGCCAGCAGCGTAGAGGACGGGGGGCCGTGGGATACGCAGTATTTT.

The chain combines TRBV7-9 with TRBJ1-2; D might be TRBD1 (6 bases). V dropped 5 bases and J dropped 8 bases, with 24 bases sitting between them. CDR3 size: 16 residues. CDR1 is SEHNR and CDR2 is FQNEAQ in the germline V gene (reference sequence). CDR3 sequence: CASSRRGGLTKSGYTF. The CDR3 coding sequence is TGTGCCAGCAGCCGTCGGGGGGGCCTTACAAAGTCGGGCTACACCTTC.

V is TRBV9 and J is TRBJ1-3; TRBD1 agrees at 8 bases. V was pared by 3 bases and J by 4 bases, with 6 bases of the junction left unmatched. CDR1 and CDR2 from the germline V gene are SGDLS and YYNGEE. This CDR3 region has 15 residues. CDR3 sequence reads: CASSEGTGAGNTIYF. CDR3 nucleotide sequence: TGTGCCAGCAGCGAGGGGACAGGAGCCGGAAACACCATATATTTT.

This chain links TRBV5-4 with TRBJ1-2; TRBD1 aligns across 9 bases. Germline CDR1 reads SGHNT; CDR2 reads YYREEE (reference sequence). J was trimmed by 8 bases and V by 4 bases; bases with no gene match: 12. This CDR3 spans 15 amino acids. CDR3 region: CASSPTNTGGDGYTF. As DNA, the CDR3 is TGTGCCAGCAGCCCTACGAATACAGGGGGCGACGGCTACACCTTC.

The chain carries TRBV10-3 and TRBJ1-1; D is unresolved. V was pared by 0 bases and J by 2 bases, with 10 bases between. The CDR3 has 15 residues. Germline CDR1 reads ENHRY; CDR2 reads SYGVKD. CDR3 sequence (DNA): TGTGCCATCAGTGAGTCAGGAGGCAGTAACACTGAAGCTTTCTTT. It codes for CAISESGGSNTEAFF.

The chain has TRBV19 and TRBJ2-3; 9 nucleotides line up with TRBD2. Germline assignment: CDR1 LNHDA and CDR2 SQIVND (reference sequence). Trimming removed 3 bases from V and 6 bases from J; junction bases left unmatched: 13. The CDR3 length is 17 residues. This CDR3 reads CASSIAVVAGGPDTQYF. The CDR3 DNA reads as TGTGCCAGTAGTATCGCGGTAGTGGCGGGGGGGCCTGATACGCAGTATTTT.